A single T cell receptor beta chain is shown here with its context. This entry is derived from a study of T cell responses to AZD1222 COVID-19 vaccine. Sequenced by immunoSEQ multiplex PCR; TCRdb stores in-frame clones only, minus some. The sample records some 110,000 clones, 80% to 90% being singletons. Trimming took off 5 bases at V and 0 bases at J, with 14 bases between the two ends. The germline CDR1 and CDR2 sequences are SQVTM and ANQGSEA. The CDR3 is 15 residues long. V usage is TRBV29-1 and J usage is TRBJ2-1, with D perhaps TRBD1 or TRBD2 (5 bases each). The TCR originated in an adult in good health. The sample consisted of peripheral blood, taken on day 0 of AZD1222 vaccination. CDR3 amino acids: CSVIEGSGSYNEQFF. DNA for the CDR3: TGCAGCGTTATCGAGGGGAGTGGCTCCTACAATGAGCAGTTCTTC.